Each of the 17 T cell receptor beta chains below was sequenced from the same sample in a study of T-cell reconstitution after alpha-beta-depleted transplantation in children. Unique molecular identifiers were incorporated into the prepared TCRbeta library. One entry per CDR3 protein, called by TCRdb with MiXCR from the PCR reads. The table records hundreds of thousands of distinct CDR3 sequences, 10% to 15% of them present only once. The starting material was PBMCs, mostly from graft donor cells, obtained 360 days after TCRalphabeta/CD19-depleted stem cell transplant. The receptor set was obtained from a male patient younger than 18 who had a stem cell transplant for acute myeloid leukemia, so the T cells may come from the graft donor.

The CDR3 coding sequence is TGTGCCAGCAATCCCCTGTCAGCGGGAGGGCCGACCAATGAGCAGTTCTTC. It encodes CASNPLSAGGPTNEQFF. V and J are TRBV27 and TRBJ2-1; 10 bases are a match to TRBD2. The ends lost 7 bases at V and 6 bases at J; junction bases unmatched: 15. Germline-derived CDR1 and CDR2 are MNHEY and SMNVEV (reference sequence). The CDR3 consists of 17 residues.

This clonotype was seen many times. The chain uses TRBV4-3 and TRBJ2-7; a weak D match, TRBD2 (5 bases). With 2 bases removed from V and 4 bases from J, the gap between germline ends came to 12 bases. The CDR3 has 14 residues. The germline gives CDR1 LGHNA, CDR2 YSLEER. The CDR3 region has the DNA TGCGCCAGCAGCCAACCAAGCGGCATATACGAGCAGTACTTC. Translating gives CASSQPSGIYEQYF.

This clonotype appeared a few times. V gene TRBV9 combines with J gene TRBJ2-7; D perhaps matches TRBD2 (6 bases). Germline CDR1 is SGDLS and CDR2 is YYNGEE. Trimming removed 4 bases at V and 3 bases at J, with 17 bases between. The CDR3 has 15 amino acids. This chain's CDR3 is CASSPHGRGNYEQYF. In DNA, the CDR3 is TGTGCCAGCAGCCCCCACGGGAGAGGAAACTACGAGCAGTACTTC. Based on the CDR3 plus reference TRBV9 and TRBJ2-7, the full variable domain is DSGVTQTPKHLITATGQRVTLRCSPRSGDLSVYWYQQSLDQGLQFLIQYYNGEERAKGNILERFSAQQFPDLHSELNLSSLELGDSALYFCASSPHGRGNYEQYFGPGTRLTVT.

This clonotype was seen more than once but under ten times. The chain joins TRBV5-5 to TRBJ2-1; no definite D call. Germline CDR1 SGHKS, CDR2 YYEKEE (reference sequence). The V gene lost 9 bases and the J gene lost 12 bases, with 22 bases spanning the gap. The CDR3 is made up of 13 amino acids. Here the CDR3 DNA reads TGTGCCACCAGGTCGGTGCGACGAATGAGGCAGTTCTTC. Protein product: CATRSVRRMRQFF.

J is TRBJ2-1 and V is TRBV28, with D possibly being TRBD2 (6 bases). This CDR3 contains 14 residues. CDR1 and CDR2 (germline): MDHEN, SYDVKM. The V gene lost 6 bases and the J gene lost 7 bases, with 16 bases spanning the gap. The CDR3 reads CASSSGTLLNEQFF. The CDR3 nucleotides are TGTGCCAGCAGCTCCGGGACTCTTCTGAATGAGCAGTTCTTC.

This clonotype was counted ten times or more. The chain combines TRBV7-9 with TRBJ2-5; 9 nucleotides align to TRBD1. The J segment lost 5 bases and the V segment lost 5 bases, leaving 12 bases of the junction unmatched. From germline, CDR1 is SEHNR and CDR2 FQNEAQ (reference sequence). The CDR3 runs to 16 residues. The CDR3 loop reads CASSPYMGTGTETQYF. The CDR3 nucleotides are TGTGCCAGCAGCCCGTATATGGGGACAGGGACCGAGACCCAGTACTTC.

This chain uses TRBV5-1 with TRBJ2-1; D ambiguous. The V end lost 0 bases, the J end lost 5 bases, and 9 bases lay between the germline ends. The CDR3 covers 14 residues. Looked up from germline, CDR1 is SGHRS and CDR2 is YFSETQ. The CDR3 nucleotides are TGCGCCAGCAGCTTGGCCGCGGCCCACAATGAGCAGTTCTTC. Translating gives CASSLAAAHNEQFF.

With respect to this clonotype: With a much larger clone just one base away, this may be a read error. This chain connects TRBV18 to TRBJ2-1; 9 positions agree with TRBD2. Trimming removed 4 bases from V and 7 bases from J; junction bases left unmatched: 8. CDR1 and CDR2 from the germline V gene are KGHSH and LQKENI. This CDR3 comprises 15 residues. Here the CDR3 DNA reads TGTGCCAGCTCACGACTAGCGGTTATTCCAAATGAGCAGTTCTTC. Encoded protein: CASSRLAVIPNEQFF.

In its sample, this clonotype was seen a few times. This chain joins TRBV18 and TRBJ2-3; TRBD2 aligns across 9 bases. The J segment lost 6 bases and the V segment lost 6 bases, leaving 16 bases of the junction unmatched. The CDR3 has 17 amino acids. CDR1 KGHSH and CDR2 LQKENI come from the germline V gene. CDR3 sequence: CASSPLRAREGQDTQYF. Here the CDR3 DNA reads TGTGCCAGCTCGCCCCTTCGTGCGCGGGAGGGCCAGGATACGCAGTATTTT.

The rearrangement uses TRBV12-3 or TRBV12-4 and TRBJ2-7; 14 bases map to TRBD2. J lost 3 bases, V lost 5 bases, and 9 bases had no gene match. The CDR3 has 17 residues. The CDR3 nucleotides read TGTGCCAGCAGTCTCTCTCAGGGACTAGCGGGAGACTACGAGCAGTACTTC. As protein: CASSLSQGLAGDYEQYF.

This clonotype was recorded a few times. The rearrangement uses TRBV7-2 and TRBJ2-5; 14 bases match TRBD2. V was clipped by 1 base and J by 3 bases; unmatched bases: 1. The CDR3 runs to 16 residues. The V gene's germline CDR1 is SGHTA and CDR2 FQGNSA. The CDR3 is CASSLGLAGGKETQYF. DNA for the CDR3: TGTGCCAGCAGCTTAGGACTAGCGGGAGGGAAAGAGACCCAGTACTTC.

This clonotype was recorded at least ten times. The chain links TRBV3-1 to TRBJ2-1; 9 nucleotides line up with TRBD2. V trimming: 4 bases; J trimming: 12 bases; junction bases outside the gene matches: 13. The CDR3 runs to 15 residues. CDR1 LGHDT and CDR2 YNNKEL come from the germline V gene (reference sequence). The CDR3 loop is CASSPDIIAGVGQFF. The CDR3 region has the DNA TGTGCCAGCAGCCCCGATATAATAGCGGGAGTTGGGCAGTTCTTC.

The V and J genes are TRBV7-6 and TRBJ2-2; 8 nucleotides match TRBD1. With V trimmed by 4 bases and J by 5 bases, 6 bases remained unmatched. This CDR3 comprises 15 residues. CDR1 and CDR2 from the germline V gene are SGHVS and FNYEAQ. CDR3 sequence reads: CASSSTGARTGELFF. In nucleotides, the CDR3 is TGTGCCAGCAGCTCGACAGGGGCGAGAACCGGGGAGCTGTTTTTT.

This clonotype has more than one count but fewer than ten. The CDR3 DNA is TGTGCCAGCAGCCTCCCCTGGGGAGTCAATCAGCCCCAGCATTTT. Translating gives CASSLPWGVNQPQHF. The rearrangement uses TRBV7-3 and TRBJ1-5, with D unclear. Germline assignment: CDR1 SGHTA and CDR2 FQGTGA. The V end was cut by 5 bases, the J end by 3 bases, with 14 bases between. CDR3 length equals 15 residues.

The chain carries TRBV6-2 or TRBV6-3 and TRBJ2-1; 8 bases align to TRBD1. CDR1 MNHEY and CDR2 SVGEGT come from the germline V gene. V shed 5 bases and J 0 bases; nucleotides not matched to a gene: 6. This CDR3 region has 16 residues. CDR3 residues: CASSAGQVSSYNEQFF. CDR3 sequence (DNA): TGTGCCAGCAGTGCGGGACAGGTGAGCTCCTACAATGAGCAGTTCTTC.

This chain connects TRBV28 to TRBJ1-1; a weak D match, TRBD1 (5 bases). Germline CDR1 and CDR2: MDHEN and SYDVKM. This CDR3 has 13 amino acids. V lost 7 bases to trimming and J lost 4 bases, with 13 bases between them. The CDR3 DNA is TGTGCCAGCAATCTGTTGCAGGGCACTGAAGCTTTCTTT. This gives the protein CASNLLQGTEAFF.

This clonotype came up many times. V is TRBV7-3 and J is TRBJ2-3; the D gene is possibly TRBD2 (5 bases). The length of the CDR3 is 14 residues. CDR1 is SGHTA and CDR2 is FQGTGA in the germline V gene. V lost 5 bases and J 2 bases, leaving 11 bases between the germline ends. This CDR3 is CASSTSWNTDTQYF. DNA for the CDR3: TGTGCCAGCAGCACTAGTTGGAACACAGATACGCAGTATTTT. Full variable domain (remainder filled in from reference TRBV7-3 and TRBJ2-3): GAGVSQTPSNKVTEKGKYVELRCDPISGHTALYWYRQSLGQGPEFLIYFQGTGAADDSGLPNDRFFAVRPEGSVSTLKIQRTERGDSAVYLCASSTSWNTDTQYFGPGTRLTVL.